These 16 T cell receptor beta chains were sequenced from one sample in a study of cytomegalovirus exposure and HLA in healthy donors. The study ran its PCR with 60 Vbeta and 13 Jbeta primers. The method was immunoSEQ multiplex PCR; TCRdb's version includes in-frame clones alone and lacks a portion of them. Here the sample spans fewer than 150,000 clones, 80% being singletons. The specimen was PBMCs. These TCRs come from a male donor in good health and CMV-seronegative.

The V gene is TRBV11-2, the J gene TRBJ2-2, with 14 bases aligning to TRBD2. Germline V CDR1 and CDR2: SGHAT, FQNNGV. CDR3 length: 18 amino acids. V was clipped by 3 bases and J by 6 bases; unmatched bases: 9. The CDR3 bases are TGTGCCAGCAGCTTGGGGACTAGCGGGGGCTCGCGACCCGGGGAGCTGTTTTTT. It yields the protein CASSLGTSGGSRPGELFF.

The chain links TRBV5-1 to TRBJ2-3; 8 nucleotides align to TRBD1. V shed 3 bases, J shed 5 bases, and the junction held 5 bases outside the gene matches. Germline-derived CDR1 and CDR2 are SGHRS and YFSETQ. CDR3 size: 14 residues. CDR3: CASSYQGAGDTQYF. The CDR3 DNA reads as TGCGCCAGCAGCTACCAGGGGGCAGGAGATACGCAGTATTTT.

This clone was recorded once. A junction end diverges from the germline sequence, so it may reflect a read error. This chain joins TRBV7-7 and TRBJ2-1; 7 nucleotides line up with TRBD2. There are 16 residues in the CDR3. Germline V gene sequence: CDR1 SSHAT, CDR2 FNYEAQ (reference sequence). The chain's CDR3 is CASSLGTTAPYNEQFF. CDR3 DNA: TGTGCTAGCAGCCTAGGGACTACCGCTCCCTACAATGAGCAGTTCTTC.

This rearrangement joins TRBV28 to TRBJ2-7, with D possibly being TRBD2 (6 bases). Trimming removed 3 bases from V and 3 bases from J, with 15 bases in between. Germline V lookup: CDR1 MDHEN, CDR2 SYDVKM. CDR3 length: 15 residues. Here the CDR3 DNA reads TGTGCCAGCAGTTTTGGAGGGACCGGGAACTACGAGCAGTACTTC. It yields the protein CASSFGGTGNYEQYF.

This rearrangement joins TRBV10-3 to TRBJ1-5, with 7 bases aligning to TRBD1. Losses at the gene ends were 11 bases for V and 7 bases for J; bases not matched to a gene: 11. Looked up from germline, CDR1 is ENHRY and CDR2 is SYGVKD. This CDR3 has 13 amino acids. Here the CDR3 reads CAASTQTGQPQHF. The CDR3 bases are TGTGCCGCCTCGACTCAGACAGGGCAGCCCCAGCATTTT.

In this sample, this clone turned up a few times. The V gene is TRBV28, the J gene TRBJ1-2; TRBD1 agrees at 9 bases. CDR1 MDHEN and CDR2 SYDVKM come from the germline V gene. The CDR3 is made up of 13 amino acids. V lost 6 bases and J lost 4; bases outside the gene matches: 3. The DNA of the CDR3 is TGTGCCAGCAGGTCGACAGGGGGCTATGGCTACACCTTC. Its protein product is CASRSTGGYGYTF.

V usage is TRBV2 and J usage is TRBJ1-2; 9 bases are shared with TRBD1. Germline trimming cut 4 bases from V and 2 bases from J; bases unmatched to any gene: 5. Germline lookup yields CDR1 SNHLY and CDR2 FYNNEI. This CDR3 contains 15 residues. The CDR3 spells CASSAGTGWNYGYTF. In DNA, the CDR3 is TGTGCCAGCAGTGCCGGGACAGGGTGGAACTATGGCTACACCTTC.

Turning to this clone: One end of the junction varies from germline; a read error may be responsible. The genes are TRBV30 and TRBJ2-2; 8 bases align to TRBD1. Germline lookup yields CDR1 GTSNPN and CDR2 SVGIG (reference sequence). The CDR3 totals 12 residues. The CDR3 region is CAWDRATGGLFF. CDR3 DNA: TGTGCCTGGGACAGAGCCACAGGGGGGCTGTTTTTT. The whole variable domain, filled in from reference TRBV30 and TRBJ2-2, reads SQTIHQWPATLVQPVGSPLSLECTVEGTSNPNLYWYRQAAGRGLQLLFYSVGIGQISSEVPQNLSASRPQDRQFILSSKKLLLSDSGFYLCAWDRATGGLFFGEGSRLTVL.

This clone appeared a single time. Written as DNA, the CDR3 is TGTGCCAGCAGTCGAAGACAGGGGTACCAAGAGACCCAGTACTTC. It is translated as CASSRRQGYQETQYF. The chain is built from TRBV7-2 and TRBJ2-5; the match to TRBD1 covers 8 bases. V trimming: 6 bases; J trimming: 0 bases; junction bases outside the gene matches: 6. This CDR3 comprises 15 residues. Per germline, CDR1 SGHTA and CDR2 FQGNSA.

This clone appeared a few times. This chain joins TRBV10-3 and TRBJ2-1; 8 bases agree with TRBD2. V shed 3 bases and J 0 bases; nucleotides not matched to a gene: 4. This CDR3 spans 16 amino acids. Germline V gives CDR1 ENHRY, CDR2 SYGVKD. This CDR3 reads CAISELAGSSYNEQFF. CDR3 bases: TGTGCCATCAGTGAATTAGCGGGGAGCTCCTACAATGAGCAGTTCTTC.

The CDR3: CASTSGANTGELFF. The CDR3 region has the DNA TGTGCCAGCACCTCGGGAGCGAACACCGGGGAGCTGTTTTTT. The chain joins TRBV28 to TRBJ2-2; D perhaps matches TRBD2 (6 bases). This CDR3 is built from 14 residues. Per germline, CDR1 MDHEN and CDR2 SYDVKM. Trimming removed 7 bases at V and 0 bases at J, with 9 bases between.

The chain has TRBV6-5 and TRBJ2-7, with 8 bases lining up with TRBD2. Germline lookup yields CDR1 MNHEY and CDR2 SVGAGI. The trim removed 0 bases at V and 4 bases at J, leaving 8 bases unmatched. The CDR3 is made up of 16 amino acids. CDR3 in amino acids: CASSYSGTRFGYEQYF. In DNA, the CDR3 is TGTGCCAGCAGTTACTCAGGGACTAGATTTGGGTACGAGCAGTACTTC.

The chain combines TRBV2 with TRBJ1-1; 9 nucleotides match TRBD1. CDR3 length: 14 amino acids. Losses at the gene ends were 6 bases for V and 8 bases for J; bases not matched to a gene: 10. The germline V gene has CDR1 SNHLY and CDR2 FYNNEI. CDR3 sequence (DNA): TGTGCCAGCAGGAACAGGGGGCTCCCTGGGGAAGCTTTCTTT. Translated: CASRNRGLPGEAFF.

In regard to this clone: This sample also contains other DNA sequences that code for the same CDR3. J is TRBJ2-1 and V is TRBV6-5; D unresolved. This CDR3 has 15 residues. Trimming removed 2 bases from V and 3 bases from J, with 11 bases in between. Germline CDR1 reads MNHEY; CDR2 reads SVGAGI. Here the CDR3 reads CASSYREALYNEQFF. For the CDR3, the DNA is TGTGCCAGCAGTTACAGAGAAGCCCTCTACAATGAGCAGTTCTTC.

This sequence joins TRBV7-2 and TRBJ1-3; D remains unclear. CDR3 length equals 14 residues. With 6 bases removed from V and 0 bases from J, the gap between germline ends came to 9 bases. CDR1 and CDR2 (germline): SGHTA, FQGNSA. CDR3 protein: CASSPQNSGNTIYF. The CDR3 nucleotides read TGTGCCAGCAGTCCACAGAACTCTGGAAACACCATATATTTT. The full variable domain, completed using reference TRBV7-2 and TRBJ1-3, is GAGVSQSPSNKVTEKGKDVELRCDPISGHTALYWYRQSLGQGLEFLIYFQGNSAPDKSGLPSDRFSAERTGGSVSTLTIQRTQQEDSAVYLCASSPQNSGNTIYFGEGSWLTVV.

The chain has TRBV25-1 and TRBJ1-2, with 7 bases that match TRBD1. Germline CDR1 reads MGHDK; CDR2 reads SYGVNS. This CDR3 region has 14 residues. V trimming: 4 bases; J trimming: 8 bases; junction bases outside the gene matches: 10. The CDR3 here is CASSGITGEGGYTF. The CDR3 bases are TGTGCCAGCAGTGGCATAACAGGGGAAGGGGGCTACACCTTC.